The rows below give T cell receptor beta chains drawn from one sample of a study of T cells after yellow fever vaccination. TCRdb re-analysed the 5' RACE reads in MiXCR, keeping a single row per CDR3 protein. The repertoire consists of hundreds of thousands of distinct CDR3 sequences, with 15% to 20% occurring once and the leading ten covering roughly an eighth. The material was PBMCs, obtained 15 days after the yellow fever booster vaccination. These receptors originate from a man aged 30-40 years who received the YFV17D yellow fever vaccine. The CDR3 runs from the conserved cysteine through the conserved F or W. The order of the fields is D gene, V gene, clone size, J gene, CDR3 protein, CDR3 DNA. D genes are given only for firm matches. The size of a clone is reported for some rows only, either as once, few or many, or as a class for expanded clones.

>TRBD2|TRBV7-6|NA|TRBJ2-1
CASSQREAPYNEQFF
TGTGCCAGCAGCCAGCGGGAGGCTCCTTACAATGAGCAGTTCTTC
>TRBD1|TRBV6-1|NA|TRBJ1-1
CASSQKGQQGNMNTEAFF
TGTGCCAGCAGTCAAAAGGGACAGCAAGGGAACATGAACACTGAAGCTTTCTTT
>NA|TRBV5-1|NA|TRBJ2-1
CASSLLTGSDYNEQFF
TGCGCCAGCAGCCTTCTGACAGGATCGGATTACAATGAGCAGTTCTTC
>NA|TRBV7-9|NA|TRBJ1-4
CASSSWDGEKLFF
TGTGCCAGCAGCTCATGGGACGGTGAAAAACTGTTTTTT
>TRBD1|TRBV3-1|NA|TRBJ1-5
CASSQGTGVGNQPQHF
TGTGCCAGCAGCCAAGGGACAGGGGTTGGCAATCAGCCCCAGCATTTT
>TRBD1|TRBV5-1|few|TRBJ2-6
CASSLTGQVSGANVLTF
TGCGCCAGCAGCTTAACGGGACAGGTCTCTGGGGCCAACGTCCTGACTTTC
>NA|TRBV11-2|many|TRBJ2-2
CASSLDFSGELFF
TGTGCCAGCAGCTTAGATTTCTCCGGGGAGCTGTTTTTT
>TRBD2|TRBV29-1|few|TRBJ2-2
CSAGTSANTGELFF
TGCAGCGCCGGGACTAGTGCGAACACCGGGGAGCTGTTTTTT
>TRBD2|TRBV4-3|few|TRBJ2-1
CASSQTGLAGFGGNEQFF
TGCGCCAGCAGCCAAACAGGACTAGCGGGATTCGGCGGGAATGAGCAGTTCTTC
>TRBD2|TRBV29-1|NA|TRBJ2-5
CSVVQGTSLQETQYF
TGCAGCGTCGTCCAAGGGACTAGCCTCCAAGAGACCCAGTACTTC
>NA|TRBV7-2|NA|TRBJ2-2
CASSRQGGNTGDLFF
TGTGCCAGCAGCCGGCAGGGGGGGAACACCGGGGATCTGTTTTTT